This TCR beta chain was found in a study of vaccination and CD4 T cells after COVID-19. Study background: Sampling post-COVID took place a median roughly 93 days after diagnosis (range 35 to 161).

Sequence data for DNA of cultured CD4+ T cells were generated by the Oncomine TCR Beta short-read assay. A single record per CDR3 protein comes from TCRdb applying MiXCR to the PCR reads. Of 8,700 or so distinct CDR3 sequences listed, approximately 71% are singletons. Treatment given: roughly 10-day PBMC culture with coronavirus spike peptide pools or control peptides (ViraFEST assay). Peptide pool stimulation in ViraFEST expanded antigen-specific T cells, whose TCRs were then sequenced. For this clonotype: Its cognate antigen is unknown.

This clonotype was sampled from a human donor who had recovered from COVID-19. The sample consisted of CD4+ T cells from blood, cultured in vitro, taken before SARS-CoV-2 vaccination.

The CDR3, as DNA: TGTGCCAGCAGCTTAGTCAGGACGGAGACCCAGTACTTC. It yields the protein CASSLVRTETQYF. The chain couples TRBV7-2 to TRBJ2-5; D ambiguous. V lost 1 base and J 5 bases, leaving 8 bases between the germline ends. The CDR3 contains 13 residues. Germline CDR1 reads SGHTA; CDR2 reads FQGNSA.